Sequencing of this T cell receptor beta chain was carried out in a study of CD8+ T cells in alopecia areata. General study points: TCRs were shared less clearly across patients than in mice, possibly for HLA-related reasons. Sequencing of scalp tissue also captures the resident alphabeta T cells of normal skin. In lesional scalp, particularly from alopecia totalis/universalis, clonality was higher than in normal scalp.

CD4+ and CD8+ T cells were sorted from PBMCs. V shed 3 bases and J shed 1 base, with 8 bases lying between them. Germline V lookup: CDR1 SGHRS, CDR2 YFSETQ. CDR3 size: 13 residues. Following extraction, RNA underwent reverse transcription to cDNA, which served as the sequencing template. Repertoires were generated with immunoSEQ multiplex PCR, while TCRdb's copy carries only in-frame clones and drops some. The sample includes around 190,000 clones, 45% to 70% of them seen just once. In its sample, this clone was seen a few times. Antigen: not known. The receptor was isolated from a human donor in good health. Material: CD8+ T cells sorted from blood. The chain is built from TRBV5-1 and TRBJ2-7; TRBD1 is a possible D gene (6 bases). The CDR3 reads CASSWTVSYEQYF. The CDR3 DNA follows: TGCGCCAGCAGCTGGACAGTATCCTACGAGCAGTACTTC.